The present T cell receptor beta chain was sequenced within a study of molecular identifiers for immune sequencing clone quantification. General observations from the study: Among effectors, clones above 20 RNA copies held over 97% of molecules; among naive cells, under 1%. The sizes of highly expanded clones could be underestimated when identical TCR molecules share a barcode.

Listed TCR primers, together with previously described methods, were used for the bulk TCR libraries. TCRdb recomputed calls from the PCR reads with MiXCR, one row per CDR3 protein. The table records some 320,000 distinct CDR3 sequences, 20% to 25% of them present only once. In its sample, this clonotype was seen many times. Its cognate antigen is unknown. Using a CD8+CD4-CCR7+CD45RA+ phenotype, naive CD8 T cells were sorted. This clonotype was obtained from a human donor in good health. Some libraries in this study had Jurkat cell RNA spiked in. Sequencing was performed on naive CD8+ T cells from blood, with Jurkat cell RNA spiked in. Described subset: FACS-sorted CD8+CD4-CCR7+CD45RA+ naive T cells.

The CDR3 bases are TGTGCCAGCACCACGCAGGACTCTACAGATACGCAGTATTTT. Protein sequence: CASTTQDSTDTQYF. The V gene is TRBV12-3 or TRBV12-4, the J gene TRBJ2-3; possible D gene TRBD2, 5 bases. The CDR3 totals 14 residues. The ends were cut back, 7 bases at V and 3 bases at J, with 14 bases in the middle.